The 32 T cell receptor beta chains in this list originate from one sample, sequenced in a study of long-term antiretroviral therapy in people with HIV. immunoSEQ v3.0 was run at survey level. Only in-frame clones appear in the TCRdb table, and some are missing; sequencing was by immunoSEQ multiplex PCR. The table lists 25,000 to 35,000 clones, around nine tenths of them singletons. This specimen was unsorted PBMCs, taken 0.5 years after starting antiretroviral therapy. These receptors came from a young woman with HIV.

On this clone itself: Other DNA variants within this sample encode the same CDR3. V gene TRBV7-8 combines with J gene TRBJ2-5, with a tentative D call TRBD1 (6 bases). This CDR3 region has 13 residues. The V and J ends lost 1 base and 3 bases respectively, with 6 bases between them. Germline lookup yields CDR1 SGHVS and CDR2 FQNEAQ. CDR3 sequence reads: CASSLGTEETQYF. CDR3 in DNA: TGTGCCAGCAGCTTAGGGACAGAAGAGACCCAGTACTTC.

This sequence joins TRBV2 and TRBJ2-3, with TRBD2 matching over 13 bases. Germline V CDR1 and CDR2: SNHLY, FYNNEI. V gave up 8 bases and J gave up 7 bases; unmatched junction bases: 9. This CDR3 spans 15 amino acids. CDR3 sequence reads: CASGERTSGSYTQYF. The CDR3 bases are TGTGCCAGCGGCGAACGGACTAGCGGGAGTTATACGCAGTATTTT.

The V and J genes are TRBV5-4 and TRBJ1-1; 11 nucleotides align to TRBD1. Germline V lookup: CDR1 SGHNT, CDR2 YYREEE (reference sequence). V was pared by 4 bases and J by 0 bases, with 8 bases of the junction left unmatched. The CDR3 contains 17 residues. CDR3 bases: TGTGCCAGCAGCAGGACAGGGGGCGCACGTTTGAACACTGAAGCTTTCTTT. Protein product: CASSRTGGARLNTEAFF.

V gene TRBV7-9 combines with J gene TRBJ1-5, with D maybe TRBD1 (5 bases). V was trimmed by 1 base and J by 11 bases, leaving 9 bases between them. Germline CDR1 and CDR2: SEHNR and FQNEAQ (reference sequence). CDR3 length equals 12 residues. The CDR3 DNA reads TGTGCCAGCAGCTTAGGGGGGTATGCCCAGCATTTT. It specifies CASSLGGYAQHF.

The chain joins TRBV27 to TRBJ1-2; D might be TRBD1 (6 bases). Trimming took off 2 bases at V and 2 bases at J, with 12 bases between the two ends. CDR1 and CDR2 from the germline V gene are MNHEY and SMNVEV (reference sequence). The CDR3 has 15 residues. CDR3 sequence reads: CASSLQGRGNYGYTF. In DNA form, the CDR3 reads TGTGCCAGCAGTTTACAGGGGCGCGGAAACTATGGCTACACCTTC.

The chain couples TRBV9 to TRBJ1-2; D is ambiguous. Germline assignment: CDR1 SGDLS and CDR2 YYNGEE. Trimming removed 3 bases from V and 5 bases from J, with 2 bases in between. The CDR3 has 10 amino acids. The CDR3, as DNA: TGTGCCAGCAGCGAGTATGGCTACACCTTC. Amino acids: CASSEYGYTF.

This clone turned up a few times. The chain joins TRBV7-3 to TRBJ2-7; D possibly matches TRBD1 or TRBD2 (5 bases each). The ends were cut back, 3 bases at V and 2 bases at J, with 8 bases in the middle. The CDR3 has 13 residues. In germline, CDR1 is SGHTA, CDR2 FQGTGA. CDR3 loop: CASSFGGTYEQYF. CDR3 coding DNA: TGTGCCAGCAGCTTTGGGGGAACCTACGAGCAGTACTTC.

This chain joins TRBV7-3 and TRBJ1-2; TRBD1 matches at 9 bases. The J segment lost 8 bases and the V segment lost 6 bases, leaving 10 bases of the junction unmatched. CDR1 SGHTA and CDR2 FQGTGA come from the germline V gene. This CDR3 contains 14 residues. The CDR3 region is CASSQTGGAGGYTF. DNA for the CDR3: TGTGCCAGCAGTCAAACAGGGGGCGCGGGGGGCTACACCTTC.

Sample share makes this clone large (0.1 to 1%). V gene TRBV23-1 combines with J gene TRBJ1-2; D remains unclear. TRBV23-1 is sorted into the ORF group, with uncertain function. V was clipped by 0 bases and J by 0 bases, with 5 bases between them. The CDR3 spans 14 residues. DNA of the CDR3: TGCGCCAGCAGTCAATCGAGAGCTAACTATGGCTACACCTTC. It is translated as CASSQSRANYGYTF.

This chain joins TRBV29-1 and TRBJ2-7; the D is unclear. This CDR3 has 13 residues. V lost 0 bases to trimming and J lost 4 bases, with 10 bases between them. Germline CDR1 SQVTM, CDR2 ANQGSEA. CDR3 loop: CSVEDDLGYEQYF. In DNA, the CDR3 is TGCAGCGTTGAAGATGACCTGGGGTACGAGCAGTACTTC.

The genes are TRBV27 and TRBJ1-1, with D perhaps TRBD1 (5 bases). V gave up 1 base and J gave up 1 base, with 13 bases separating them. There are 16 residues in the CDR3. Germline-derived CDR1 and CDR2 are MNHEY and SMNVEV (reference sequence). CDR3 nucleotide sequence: TGTGCCAGCAGTTTATTAGGAGGGGTACCGAACACTGAAGCTTTCTTT. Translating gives CASSLLGGVPNTEAFF.

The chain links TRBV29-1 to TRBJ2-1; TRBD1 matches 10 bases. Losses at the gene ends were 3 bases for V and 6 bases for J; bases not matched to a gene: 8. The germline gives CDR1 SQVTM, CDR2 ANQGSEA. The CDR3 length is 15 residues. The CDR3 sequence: CSVDSPGTGANEQFF. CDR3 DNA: TGCAGCGTTGACAGTCCCGGGACAGGGGCCAATGAGCAGTTCTTC.

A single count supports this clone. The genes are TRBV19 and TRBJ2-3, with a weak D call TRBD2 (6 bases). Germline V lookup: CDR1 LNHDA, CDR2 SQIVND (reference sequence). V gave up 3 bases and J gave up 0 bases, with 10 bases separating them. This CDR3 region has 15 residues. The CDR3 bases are TGTGCCAGTAGTATGGTAGCGGTGAGCACAGATACGCAGTATTTT. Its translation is CASSMVAVSTDTQYF.

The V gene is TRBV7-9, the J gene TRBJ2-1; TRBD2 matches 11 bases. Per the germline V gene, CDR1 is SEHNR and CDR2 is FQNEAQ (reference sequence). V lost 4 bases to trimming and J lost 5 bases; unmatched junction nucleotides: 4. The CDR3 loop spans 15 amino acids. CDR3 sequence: CASSSTSGRNNEQFF. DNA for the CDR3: TGTGCCAGCAGCTCTACTAGCGGGAGAAACAATGAGCAGTTCTTC.

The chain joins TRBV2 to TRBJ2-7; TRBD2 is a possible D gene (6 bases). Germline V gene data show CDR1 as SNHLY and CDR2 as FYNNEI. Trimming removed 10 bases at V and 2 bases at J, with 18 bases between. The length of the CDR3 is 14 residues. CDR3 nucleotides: TGTGCCATCACGGGACGGGAGCGAACCTACGAGCAGTACTTC. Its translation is CAITGRERTYEQYF.

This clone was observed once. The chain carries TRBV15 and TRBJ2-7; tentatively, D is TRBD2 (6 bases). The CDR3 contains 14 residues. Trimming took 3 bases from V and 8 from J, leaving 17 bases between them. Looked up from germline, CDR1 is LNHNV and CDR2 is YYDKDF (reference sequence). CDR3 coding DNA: TGTGCCACCAGCAGCAGGGACTCCCGGGGTCAGCAGTACTTC. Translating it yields CATSSRDSRGQQYF.

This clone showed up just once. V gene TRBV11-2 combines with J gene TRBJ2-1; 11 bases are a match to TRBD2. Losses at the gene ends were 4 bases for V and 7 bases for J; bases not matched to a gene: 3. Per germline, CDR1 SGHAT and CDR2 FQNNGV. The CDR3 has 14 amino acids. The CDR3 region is CASSSGLAVNEQFF. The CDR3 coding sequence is TGTGCCAGCAGCTCGGGACTAGCGGTAAATGAGCAGTTCTTC.

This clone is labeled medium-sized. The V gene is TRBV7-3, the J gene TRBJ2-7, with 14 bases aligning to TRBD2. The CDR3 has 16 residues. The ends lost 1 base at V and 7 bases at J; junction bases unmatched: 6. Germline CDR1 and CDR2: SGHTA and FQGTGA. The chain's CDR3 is CASSLRPGLAGEEQYF. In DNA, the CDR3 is TGTGCCAGCAGCTTAAGGCCGGGACTAGCGGGAGAAGAGCAGTACTTC.

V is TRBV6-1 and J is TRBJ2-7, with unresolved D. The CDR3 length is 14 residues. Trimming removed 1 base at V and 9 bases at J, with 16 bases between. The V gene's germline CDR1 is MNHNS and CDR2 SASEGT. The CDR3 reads CASSEGVPNRRQYF. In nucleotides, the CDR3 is TGTGCCAGCAGTGAAGGGGTCCCGAACCGTCGGCAGTACTTC.

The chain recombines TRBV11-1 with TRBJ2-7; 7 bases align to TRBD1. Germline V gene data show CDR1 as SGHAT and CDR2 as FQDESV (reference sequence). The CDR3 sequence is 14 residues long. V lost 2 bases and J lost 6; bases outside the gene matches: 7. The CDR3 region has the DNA TGTGCCAGCAGCTTACCATCAGGGGGACCCGAGCAGTACTTC. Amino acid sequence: CASSLPSGGPEQYF.

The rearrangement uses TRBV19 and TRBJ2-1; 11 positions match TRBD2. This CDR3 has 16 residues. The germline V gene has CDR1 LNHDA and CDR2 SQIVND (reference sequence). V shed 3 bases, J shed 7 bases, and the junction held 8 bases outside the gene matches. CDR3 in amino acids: CASSMELAGVFNEQFF. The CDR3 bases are TGTGCCAGTAGTATGGAACTAGCGGGAGTGTTTAATGAGCAGTTCTTC.

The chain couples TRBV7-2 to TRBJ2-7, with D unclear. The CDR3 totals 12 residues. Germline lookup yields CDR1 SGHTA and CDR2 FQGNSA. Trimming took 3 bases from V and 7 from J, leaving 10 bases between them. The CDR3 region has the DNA TGTGCCAGCAGCTTCGGGCCCAGTGAGCAGTACTTC. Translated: CASSFGPSEQYF.

The CDR3 region has the DNA TGTGCCAGCAGCCCCCCGCGCGGGGAGCTGTTTTTT. Translating gives CASSPPRGELFF. The rearrangement uses TRBV27 and TRBJ2-2; no definite D call. Germline CDR1 is MNHEY and CDR2 is SMNVEV (reference sequence). CDR3 length: 12 residues. Trimming took 6 bases from V and 7 from J, leaving 9 bases between them.

CDR3 amino acids: CASSSHRGSIQYF. CDR3 DNA sequence: TGTGCCAGCAGCTCCCACAGGGGGAGCATTCAGTACTTC. This chain joins TRBV4-2 and TRBJ2-4, with TRBD1 matching 8 bases. The CDR3 sequence is 13 residues long. Germline V gene data show CDR1 as LGHNA and CDR2 as YNFKEQ. J was trimmed by 9 bases and V by 5 bases; bases with no gene match: 6.

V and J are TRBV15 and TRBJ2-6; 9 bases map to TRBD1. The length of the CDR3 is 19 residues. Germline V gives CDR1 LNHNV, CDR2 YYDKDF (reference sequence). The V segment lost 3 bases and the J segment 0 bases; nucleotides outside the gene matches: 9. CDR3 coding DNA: TGTGCCACCAGCAGGGAACCGGGACAGGGTTACTCTGGGGCCAACGTCCTGACTTTC. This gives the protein CATSREPGQGYSGANVLTF.

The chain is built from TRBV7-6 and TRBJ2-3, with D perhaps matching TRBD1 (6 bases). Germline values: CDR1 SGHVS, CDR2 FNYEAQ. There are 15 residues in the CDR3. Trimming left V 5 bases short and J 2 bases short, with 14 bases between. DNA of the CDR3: TGTGCCAGCAGCCAGAAACGGGACATCACAGATACGCAGTATTTT. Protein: CASSQKRDITDTQYF.

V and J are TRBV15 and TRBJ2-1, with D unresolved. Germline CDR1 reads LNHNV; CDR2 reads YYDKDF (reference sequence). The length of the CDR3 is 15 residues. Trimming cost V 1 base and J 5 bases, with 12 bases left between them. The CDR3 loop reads CATSRVPDGHNEQFF. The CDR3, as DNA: TGTGCCACCAGCAGAGTTCCTGACGGGCACAATGAGCAGTTCTTC.

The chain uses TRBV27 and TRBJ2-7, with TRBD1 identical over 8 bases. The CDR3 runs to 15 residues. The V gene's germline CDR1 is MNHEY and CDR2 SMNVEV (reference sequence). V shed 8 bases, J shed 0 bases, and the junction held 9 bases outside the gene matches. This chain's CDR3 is CASRGQAPFSYEQYF. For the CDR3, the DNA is TGTGCCAGCCGGGGACAGGCCCCCTTCTCCTACGAGCAGTACTTC.

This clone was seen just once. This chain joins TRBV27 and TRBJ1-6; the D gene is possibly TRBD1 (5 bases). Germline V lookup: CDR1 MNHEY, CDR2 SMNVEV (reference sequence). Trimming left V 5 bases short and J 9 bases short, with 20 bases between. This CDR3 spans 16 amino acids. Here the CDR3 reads CASSPSYRGEASPLHF. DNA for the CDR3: TGTGCCAGCAGTCCGTCTTACCGGGGGGAAGCTTCACCCCTCCACTTT.

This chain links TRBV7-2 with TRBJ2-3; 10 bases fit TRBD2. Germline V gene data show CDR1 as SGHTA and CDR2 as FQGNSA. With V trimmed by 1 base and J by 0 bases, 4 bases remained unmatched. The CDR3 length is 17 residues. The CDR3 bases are TGTGCCAGCAGCTTAGTGGGGGGACTAGCGAGCACAGATACGCAGTATTTT. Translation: CASSLVGGLASTDTQYF.

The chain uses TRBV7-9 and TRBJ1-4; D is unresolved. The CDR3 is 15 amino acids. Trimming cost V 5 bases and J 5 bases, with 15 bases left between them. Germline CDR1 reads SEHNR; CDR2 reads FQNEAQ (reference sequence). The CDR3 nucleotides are TGTGCCAGCAGCAACGACCGTAAGTGGAATGAAAAACTGTTTTTT. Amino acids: CASSNDRKWNEKLFF.

CDR3 sequence (DNA): TGTGCCAGCAGCTTGGAAGTGGGGAACAATGAGCAGTTCTTC. Protein sequence: CASSLEVGNNEQFF. V is TRBV5-8 and J is TRBJ2-1; no firm D call. V gave up 0 bases and J gave up 5 bases, with 9 bases separating them. From germline, CDR1 is SGHTS and CDR2 YDEGEE. This CDR3 has 14 residues.